This entry concerns a single TCR beta chain. This sample stems from a study of T cell responses to AZD1222 COVID-19 vaccine. Only in-frame clones appear in the TCRdb table, and some are missing; sequencing was by immunoSEQ multiplex PCR. In the table there are about 130,000 clones, around 90% of which are singletons. Second-dose timings of about 4 or about 12 weeks were pooled. Germline V gives CDR1 SNHLY, CDR2 FYNNEI. With 1 base removed from V and 3 bases from J, the gap between germline ends came to 9 bases. The CDR3 has 14 amino acids. The sample here was peripheral blood, taken 28 days after the second AZD1222 dose. The clonotype was recovered from an adult who received the AZD1222 COVID-19 vaccine. The chain combines TRBV2 with TRBJ1-2; D unresolved. The chain's CDR3 is CASSEEAGYYGYTF. CDR3 nucleotides: TGTGCCAGCAGTGAAGAGGCGGGGTACTATGGCTACACCTTC.